The entry that follows covers one TCR beta chain sequence. Its target is unknown. The CDR3 loop spans 13 amino acids. Trimming shortened V by 1 base and J by 0 bases, and 4 bases separated the two germline ends. CDR1 is MDHEN and CDR2 is SYDVKM in the germline V gene. This sample was taken from a study of shared clonotypes between healthy human individuals. Naive CD8 cells comprised CD45RO-negative, CCR7-positively selected cells, excluding terminally differentiated effector memory CD45RA+ cells. Broader study findings: Depth was large, yet rarefaction showed that sorted-subset sequencing was incomplete.

Sorted-subset replicate PCR reactions contained roughly 190 ng DNA, corresponding to 29,000 or so T cell genomes. Some clones are missing from TCRdb's copy, which holds only in-frame ones; the method was immunoSEQ multiplex PCR. The sample has 550,000 to 750,000 clones, 95% to 96% seen once. The source material was naive CD8+ T cells sorted from blood. The receptor's source is a woman younger than 45 in good health. The genes are TRBV28 and TRBJ2-7; the D is unclear. As DNA, the CDR3 is TGTGCCAGCAGTTTATACCCCTCCTACGAGCAGTACTTC. Protein product: CASSLYPSYEQYF.